The rows below give T cell receptor beta chains drawn from one sample of a study of cytomegalovirus exposure and HLA in healthy donors. Generated by immunoSEQ multiplex PCR, the TCRdb table keeps only in-frame clones and is missing some. The sample contains around 130,000 clones, roughly 86% of which appear only once. The specimen was PBMCs. The receptor source for this set is a man younger than 40 in good health and CMV-seronegative. Each CDR3 is given with its conserved first and last residue. A D gene is named only where the DNA matches it firmly. Size is omitted from some rows. Given values are once, few, many or a class for expanded clones.

j_call: TRBJ1-5
v_call: TRBV6-1
clone_size: NA
d_call: TRBD1
cdr3_nt: TGTGCCAGCAGTGAAGGGCGCAGGGGGCTTCAGCCCCAGCATTTT
cdr3_aa: CASSEGRRGLQPQHF

j_call: TRBJ2-7
v_call: TRBV19
clone_size: NA
d_call: TRBD1
cdr3_nt: TGTGCCAGTAGTCAATTCGACAGGGTATCCGGCGAGCAGTACTTC
cdr3_aa: CASSQFDRVSGEQYF

j_call: TRBJ2-2
v_call: TRBV18
clone_size: NA
d_call: TRBD1
cdr3_nt: TGTGCCAGCTCACCCCCGCAGGGGGCGATGAGGGCCGGGGAGCTGTTTTTT
cdr3_aa: CASSPPQGAMRAGELFF

j_call: TRBJ1-6
v_call: TRBV5-4
clone_size: NA
d_call: TRBD1
cdr3_nt: TGTGCCAGCAGCCCACAGGGGGTTTCACCCCTCCACTTT
cdr3_aa: CASSPQGVSPLHF

j_call: TRBJ1-5
v_call: TRBV6-6
clone_size: NA
d_call: TRBD1
cdr3_nt: TGTGCCAGCATCCGGGACAGACTCAATCAGCCCCAGCATTTT
cdr3_aa: CASIRDRLNQPQHF

j_call: TRBJ2-5
v_call: TRBV7-2
clone_size: few
d_call: TRBD2
cdr3_nt: TGTGCCAGCAGCTACCGGGGAGGGGAAACCCAGTACTTC
cdr3_aa: CASSYRGGETQYF

j_call: TRBJ2-7
v_call: TRBV2
clone_size: NA
d_call: TRBD2
cdr3_nt: TGTGCCAGCAGCCGGCGGGAGAGCTCCTACGAGCAGTACTTC
cdr3_aa: CASSRRESSYEQYF

j_call: TRBJ2-3
v_call: TRBV6-5
clone_size: once
d_call: TRBD1
cdr3_nt: TGTGCCAGCAGTTCCCTTGGACAGGGCCCCGATACGCAGTATTTT
cdr3_aa: CASSSLGQGPDTQYF

j_call: TRBJ2-7
v_call: TRBV19
clone_size: NA
d_call: TRBD1
cdr3_nt: TGTGCCAGTGCCCCGGGACAGGGGTACGAGCAGTACTTC
cdr3_aa: CASAPGQGYEQYF

j_call: TRBJ1-1
v_call: TRBV29-1
clone_size: once
d_call: TRBD1
cdr3_nt: TGCAGCGTTAGGACAGGGCGAAGCACTGAAGCTTTCTTT
cdr3_aa: CSVRTGRSTEAFF

j_call: TRBJ1-1
v_call: TRBV6-5
clone_size: NA
d_call: NA
cdr3_nt: TGTGCCAGCAGTAAACAGACAAGGAACACTGAAGCTTTCTTT
cdr3_aa: CASSKQTRNTEAFF

j_call: TRBJ2-3
v_call: TRBV7-9
clone_size: NA
d_call: NA
cdr3_nt: TGTGCCAGCAGCGAAGATAATAGTAGGGGTACGCAGTATTTT
cdr3_aa: CASSEDNSRGTQYF

j_call: TRBJ2-1
v_call: TRBV6-1
clone_size: NA
d_call: NA
cdr3_nt: TGTGCCAGCAGCACTTGGACAGCTACCGAGCAGTTCTTC
cdr3_aa: CASSTWTATEQFF

j_call: TRBJ2-2
v_call: TRBV7-6
clone_size: NA
d_call: TRBD2
cdr3_nt: TGTGCCAGTACTCTAGCGGGAGTGGCCGGGGAGCTGTTTTTT
cdr3_aa: CASTLAGVAGELFF

j_call: TRBJ2-3
v_call: TRBV7-8
clone_size: NA
d_call: TRBD2
cdr3_nt: TGTGCCAGCAGCTTAGAGGGACTAGCGGGTTTCACAGATACGCAGTATTTT
cdr3_aa: CASSLEGLAGFTDTQYF

j_call: TRBJ2-7
v_call: TRBV19
clone_size: NA
d_call: TRBD1
cdr3_nt: TGTGCCAGTAGACACACAGGGGGATTCTACGAGCAGTACTTC
cdr3_aa: CASRHTGGFYEQYF